A single sample gave rise to the 5 T cell receptor beta chains below, sequenced in a study of blood T cell dynamics during melanoma immunotherapy. Data came from immunoSEQ multiplex PCR; TCRdb stores just in-frame clones and leaves some out. This table has approximately 13,000 clones, about 86% appearing once. Documented time point: pre-treatment baseline. The material was blood, obtained from a patient treated with checkpoint blockade. The receptors originated from a human donor with melanoma.

This sequence joins TRBV12-1 and TRBJ2-2; the table gives TRBD2 as D, unverified against the DNA. TRBV12-1 is a listed pseudogene. The CDR3 runs 16 residues. The CDR3 DNA sequence: TGTGCCAGCAGCTCCCTAGCGGGAGGCCCCCCCGGGGAGCTGTTTTTT. This codes for CASSSLAGGPPGELFF.

There are a few counts of this clone. The rearrangement joins TRBV7-3 to TRBJ2-2; 8 nucleotides agree with TRBD2. V was pared by 2 bases and J by 5 bases, with 4 bases of the junction left unmatched. The CDR3 is 15 amino acids. Germline V CDR1 and CDR2: SGHTA, FQGTGA. The CDR3 protein is CASSLRASGTGELFF. CDR3 in DNA: TGTGCCAGCAGCTTACGGGCTAGCGGGACCGGGGAGCTGTTTTTT.

The chain links TRBV4-2 to TRBJ2-1; 9 bases map to TRBD2. CDR3 length: 14 residues. CDR1 and CDR2 from the germline V gene are LGHNA and YNFKEQ. Trimming at V came to 0 bases and at J to 9 bases, leaving 3 bases not matched to a gene. The CDR3 DNA follows: TGTGCCAGCAGCCAAGAAGGGACTAGCAGTGAGCAGTTCTTC. It codes for CASSQEGTSSEQFF.

The V call is TRBV7-3, the J call TRBJ2-7, with 7 bases lining up with TRBD2. This CDR3 contains 15 residues. V was pared by 2 bases and J by 0 bases, with 4 bases of the junction left unmatched. CDR1 is SGHTA, CDR2 FQGTGA, per germline. CDR3 protein: CASSLEGGGSYEQYF. The CDR3 DNA reads TGTGCCAGCAGCTTAGAGGGCGGGGGCTCCTACGAGCAGTACTTC.

This chain links TRBV29-1 with TRBJ2-6; 7 bases line up with TRBD2. The CDR3 runs to 15 residues. The junction had 9 bases not matched to a gene; V was cut back by 8 bases and J by 2 bases. Germline CDR1 SQVTM, CDR2 ANQGSEA. CDR3 nucleotide sequence: TGCAGCACCTACTACGGGGGGACTGGGGCCAACGTCCTGACTTTC. Translated: CSTYYGGTGANVLTF. The variable domain in full, with the rest retrieved from reference TRBV29-1 and TRBJ2-6, is SAVISQKPSRDICQRGTSLTIQCQVDSQVTMMFWYRQQPGQSLTLIATANQGSEATYESGFVIDKFPISRPNLTFSTLTVSNMSPEDSSIYLCSTYYGGTGANVLTFGAGSRLTVL.